This T cell receptor beta chain was profiled in a study of identical twins (dated by TCRdb to between 2015 and 2016). About the study as a whole: To test whether fetal clonotypes persist, this study deep-sequenced TCR alpha and beta repertoires from monozygotic twins, from unrelated adults of various ages, and from cord blood. To rule out contamination, the twin experiments were replicated at different times with different library preparation protocols. The research as a whole found: In beta out-of-frame sequences, excess twin sharing was weaker, because having fewer shared sequences lowered the signal-to-noise ratio. In monozygotic twins, out-of-frame TCR alpha sharing was systematically underestimated by recombination models, although the models agreed with sharing between unrelated individuals. Invariant T cells such as MAIT and iNKT could partly confound zero-insertion analyses, although diverse VJ usage argued against such confounding for most clonotypes. Abundant cord blood beta clonotypes carried fewer insertions; young adult naive repertoires showed a weaker similar trend, while memory repertoires showed none. Because the same donors could not be followed over many years, the conclusions depended on cross-sectional statistical analysis. Compared with coincidental sharing between unrelated individuals, out-of-frame TCR alpha sequences shared between twins showed an excess of sequences with low generation probability.

The method behind the library was 5' RACE. The sequencer listed for this sample is Illumina HiSeq 2000. A universal primer binding site was introduced by template switching, and a unique molecular identifier was present in the final cDNA, enabling accurate counting of TCR cDNA molecules. First-strand cDNA for TCR alpha and beta chains was synthesized from specific primers in the conserved constant-segment region. Each cDNA library was double barcoded, with a SMART-Mk sample barcode plus Illumina barcodes, to control for contamination. Two successive PCR steps introduced TruSeq adapter sequences along with Illumina sample barcodes. Sequencing of the TCR alpha and beta cDNA libraries was done on the Illumina HiSeq platform using custom primers. Processing in the source paper ran as follows. MiGEC was used to process raw reads and extract unique molecular identifiers, and MiXCR was used to find CDR3 positions. For each individual, recombination models were inferred using an EM algorithm with the repgenHMM and IGoR tools. The tcR package in R was used for shared clonotype analysis, with sharing normalized by the product of cloneset sizes. Out-of-frame nonproductive sequences were analyzed to study raw recombination free of thymic and clonal selection effects. The raw public reads went through TCRdb reprocessing: fastp at Q25, MiXCR clone calling, in-frame beta chains kept. For every CDR3 protein sequence, its rows merge into one entry that carries the most common genes and DNA. These V and J calls are TCRdb output, not the study's own analysis. For this sample there are more than 1.5 million distinct CDR3 sequences; under 35% appear just once. 0.25% to 0.3% of the sample lies in the top ten.

CDR1 and CDR2, per the germline V gene, are KGHDR and SFDVKD. From the cysteine through the phenylalanine, the CDR3 covers 14 amino acids. Only CDR3 DNA remains: 42 bases, in frame from the first base. The germline ends are 14 bases apart after V is trimmed by 5 bases and J by 5 bases. This clonotype was observed a handful of times. The antigen it recognizes is unknown. Base qualities are missing; no much larger clone stands one base away. Every donor in the study was a healthy Caucasian. The sequence is built from TRBV24-1 and TRBJ1-1; there is no confident call for the D gene. Sequencing input: cord blood. This TCR came from a newborn girl in good health. CDR3 sequence: CATSAPREWTEAFF. The DNA sequence follows: TGTGCCACCAGTGCCCCACGCGAGTGGACTGAAGCTTTCTTT.